Presented here are 22 T cell receptor beta chains from one specimen sequenced in a study of cytomegalovirus exposure and HLA in healthy donors. The PCR made use of 60 Vbeta and 13 Jbeta primers. Clones were sequenced by immunoSEQ multiplex PCR, and TCRdb holds only the in-frame ones, with some missing. The sample lists over 150,000 clones, around 80% seen once, with around 4.7% in the top ten. The specimen sequenced was PBMCs. Receptors were obtained from a male donor in good health and CMV-seronegative.

The gene calls are TRBV5-5 and TRBJ1-2; TRBD1 matches 9 bases. The J segment lost 7 bases and the V segment lost 0 bases, leaving 1 base of the junction unmatched. Germline V gene data show CDR1 as SGHKS and CDR2 as YYEKEE (reference sequence). CDR3 size: 13 residues. CDR3 region: CASSLDRGLGYTF. In nucleotides, the CDR3 is TGTGCCAGCAGCTTGGACAGGGGGCTTGGCTACACCTTC.

This chain connects TRBV11-2 to TRBJ1-3; D remains ambiguous. Germline CDR1 SGHAT, CDR2 FQNNGV. V was clipped by 3 bases and J by 0 bases, with 6 bases between them. The CDR3 is 14 residues long. The CDR3 region is CASSLQFSGNTIYF. CDR3 nucleotides: TGTGCCAGCAGCTTGCAGTTCTCTGGAAACACCATATATTTT.

The table lists this clone with a count of one. The rearrangement joins TRBV10-3 to TRBJ2-7; no clear D. Germline CDR1 reads ENHRY; CDR2 reads SYGVKD. This CDR3 spans 12 amino acids. The V gene lost 4 bases and the J gene lost 0 bases, with 4 bases spanning the gap. The chain's CDR3 is CAISGASYEQYF. The CDR3, as DNA: TGTGCCATCAGTGGGGCCTCCTACGAGCAGTACTTC.

This chain uses TRBV6-1 with TRBJ2-7, with D uncertain. The CDR3 is made up of 12 amino acids. Trimming took 2 bases from V and 9 from J, leaving 11 bases between them. Germline CDR1 and CDR2: MNHNS and SASEGT. The CDR3 DNA sequence: TGTGCCAGCAGTGAACGGATATCTAGGCAGTACTTC. This encodes CASSERISRQYF.

The rearrangement joins TRBV5-4 to TRBJ1-6; 10 bases match TRBD1. Losses at the gene ends were 2 bases for V and 10 bases for J; bases not matched to a gene: 3. Germline loops: CDR1 SGHNT, CDR2 YYREEE (reference sequence). This CDR3 comprises 14 residues. Written as DNA, the CDR3 is TGTGCCAGCAGCTTCGGGACAGGGGAATCACCCCTCCACTTT. The encoded protein is CASSFGTGESPLHF.

This clone rates as medium-sized. The chain has TRBV5-5 and TRBJ1-1; tentative D call: TRBD1 (5 bases). Germline assignment: CDR1 SGHKS and CDR2 YYEKEE (reference sequence). The V end lost 4 bases, the J end lost 0 bases, and 13 bases lay between the germline ends. This CDR3 contains 15 residues. The DNA of the CDR3 is TGTGCCAGCAGCCCGGGAGGGGTCCTGAACACTGAAGCTTTCTTT. Protein product: CASSPGGVLNTEAFF.

The rearrangement uses TRBV28 and TRBJ1-1, with a possible D match to TRBD1 (5 bases). Germline-derived CDR1 and CDR2 are MDHEN and SYDVKM. V was clipped by 2 bases and J by 6 bases, with 7 bases between them. This CDR3 has 12 residues. The CDR3 sequence: CASSLGGAEAFF. The CDR3 nucleotides are TGTGCCAGCAGTTTAGGGGGGGCTGAAGCTTTCTTT. The full variable domain, completed using reference TRBV28 and TRBJ1-1, is DVKVTQSSRYLVKRTGEKVFLECVQDMDHENMFWYRQDPGLGLRLIYFSYDVKMKEKGDIPEGYSVSREKKERFSLILESASTNQTSMYLCASSLGGAEAFFGQGTRLTVV.

This clone was counted only a few times. This chain joins TRBV5-1 and TRBJ2-1; the D gene is possibly TRBD1 (6 bases). Germline V CDR1 and CDR2: SGHRS, YFSETQ. The CDR3 is made up of 16 amino acids. V was shortened by 3 bases and J by 4 bases, with 17 bases between the two germline ends. The CDR3 nucleotides are TGCGCCAGCAGCTCCGTAGATCGGACAGCATACAATGAGCAGTTCTTC. Protein: CASSSVDRTAYNEQFF.

The V call is TRBV11-2, the J call TRBJ1-2; no clear D. V was trimmed by 5 bases and J by 5 bases, leaving 15 bases between them. The germline gives CDR1 SGHAT, CDR2 FQNNGV. The CDR3 is 14 residues long. The CDR3 DNA reads as TGTGCCAGCAGCCAAATCCAGAAAATTTATGGCTACACCTTC. Protein sequence: CASSQIQKIYGYTF.

This clone was counted only a few times. This chain links TRBV5-4 with TRBJ1-2; D is unclear. Trimming cost V 4 bases and J 4 bases, with 17 bases left between them. This CDR3 spans 15 amino acids. Germline-derived CDR1 and CDR2 are SGHNT and YYREEE (reference sequence). The CDR3 nucleotides read TGTGCCAGCAGCCCCGCGAGGGTACGAAGCTATGGCTACACCTTC. It encodes CASSPARVRSYGYTF.

The chain carries TRBV7-3 and TRBJ2-5, with TRBD2 matching 10 bases. The better agreement between TRBJ2-7 and the DNA end casts doubt on the J call. The CDR3 sequence is 14 residues long. Germline-derived CDR1 and CDR2 are SGHTA and FQGTGA. CDR3 in amino acids: CASSFTSGNYEQYF. DNA for the CDR3: TGTGCCAGCAGCTTTACTAGCGGGAACTACGAGCAGTACTTC.

The V gene is TRBV6-5, the J gene TRBJ2-3, with 13 nucleotides matching TRBD2. V shed 0 bases and J 5 bases; nucleotides not matched to a gene: 2. CDR1 is MNHEY, CDR2 SVGAGI, per germline. The CDR3 sequence is 16 residues long. CDR3 protein: CASSYSGLAGRDTQYF. In DNA form, the CDR3 reads TGTGCCAGCAGTTACTCGGGACTAGCGGGGAGAGATACGCAGTATTTT.

The V gene is TRBV4-2, the J gene TRBJ1-4; tentatively, D is TRBD1 (5 bases). This CDR3 has 16 amino acids. Looked up from germline, CDR1 is LGHNA and CDR2 is YNFKEQ. Trimming shortened V by 4 bases and J by 8 bases, and 20 bases separated the two germline ends. CDR3 loop: CASSPTHPNSGEKLFF. For the CDR3, the DNA is TGTGCCAGCAGCCCAACACACCCCAACTCAGGGGAAAAACTGTTTTTT.

This chain connects TRBV19 to TRBJ2-3, with TRBD1 matching over 9 bases. V lost 8 bases and J lost 6; bases outside the gene matches: 12. The CDR3 runs to 15 residues. The germline V gene encodes CDR1 LNHDA and CDR2 SQIVND (reference sequence). This chain's CDR3 is CASSTRDREYDTQYF. CDR3 nucleotide sequence: TGTGCCAGTTCCACCCGGGACAGGGAATACGATACGCAGTATTTT.

The V and J genes are TRBV11-2 and TRBJ2-1, with 7 nucleotides matching TRBD1. The CDR3 spans 14 residues. The germline V gene encodes CDR1 SGHAT and CDR2 FQNNGV. V gave up 3 bases and J gave up 5 bases; unmatched junction bases: 4. The CDR3 sequence is CASSFADRDNEQFF. The CDR3 DNA is TGTGCCAGCAGCTTTGCCGACAGGGACAATGAGCAGTTCTTC.

This clone was seen a single time. The chain is built from TRBV4-3 and TRBJ1-2; TRBD1 aligns across 7 bases. With 3 bases clipped from V and 4 bases from J, the junction kept 11 bases outside the gene matches. Germline V gene sequence: CDR1 LGHNA, CDR2 YSLEER. The CDR3 is 16 amino acids. Here the CDR3 reads CASSQVRQGSGYGYTF. CDR3 nucleotide sequence: TGCGCCAGCAGCCAGGTTAGACAGGGTAGCGGCTATGGCTACACCTTC.

V gene TRBV6-6 combines with J gene TRBJ2-2; 9 bases are a match to TRBD2. The CDR3 sequence is 15 residues long. Germline CDR1 and CDR2: MNHNY and SVGAGI (reference sequence). The trim removed 4 bases at V and 8 bases at J, leaving 8 bases unmatched. The CDR3 sequence: CASSSSGDGSGELFF. CDR3 DNA: TGTGCCAGCAGTTCTAGCGGGGATGGGTCAGGGGAGCTGTTTTTT.

The gene calls are TRBV18 and TRBJ2-7, with a tentative D call TRBD2 (6 bases). V was clipped by 6 bases and J by 6 bases, with 18 bases between them. Germline CDR1 reads KGHSH; CDR2 reads LQKENI. This CDR3 is 14 amino acids long. The CDR3 protein is CASSRRRGLVEQYF. In nucleotides, the CDR3 is TGTGCCAGCTCCCGGAGGCGGGGTTTGGTCGAGCAGTACTTC.

The count of this clone is one. The rearrangement links TRBV4-1 to TRBJ2-5; the D is unclear. Germline CDR1 and CDR2: MGHRA and YSYEKL. CDR3 length: 13 amino acids. With 5 bases removed from V and 1 base from J, the gap between germline ends came to 8 bases. In DNA, the CDR3 is TGCGCCAGCAGCGTTAATCCCCAAGAGACCCAGTACTTC. The encoded protein is CASSVNPQETQYF.

This clone came up a few times. DNA of the CDR3: TGTGCCAGTAGAGGGGGACAATTGAACACTGAAGCTTTCTTT. It yields the protein CASRGGQLNTEAFF. The chain links TRBV19 to TRBJ1-1; possible D gene TRBD1, 6 bases. Deletions cut 6 bases from V and 0 bases from J, with 11 bases between. The CDR3 is 14 residues long. Per germline, CDR1 LNHDA and CDR2 SQIVND (reference sequence).

Written as DNA, the CDR3 is TGCGCCAGCAGCCAGACCGGGACTAGCGGGGGGCTGAGCTCCTACAATGAGCAGTTCTTC. Translation: CASSQTGTSGGLSSYNEQFF. The gene calls are TRBV4-1 and TRBJ2-1; 15 positions match TRBD2. V was pared by 3 bases and J by 0 bases, with 9 bases of the junction left unmatched. CDR1 MGHRA and CDR2 YSYEKL come from the germline V gene. CDR3 length: 20 residues.

This clone was observed at least ten times. The chain recombines TRBV7-5 with TRBJ1-5; TRBD1 is taken as the D call from the table, unchecked against the DNA. TRBV7-5 is noted as a pseudogene. CDR3 size: 15 residues. CDR3 in amino acids: CARSSYRGTGQPQHF. CDR3 in DNA: TGTGCCAGAAGCTCCTACAGGGGAACGGGGCAGCCCCAGCATTTT.